What follows are 28 T cell receptor beta chains derived from one specimen sequenced in a study of blood T cell repertoires in COVID-19. Generated by immunoSEQ multiplex PCR, the TCRdb table keeps only in-frame clones and is missing some. The table lists about 110,000 clones, around 78% of them singletons, with roughly 18% in the top ten. Sequenced sample: peripheral blood. Every receptor here comes from a woman aged 55-69 years with acute or convalescent COVID-19.

The V gene is TRBV27, the J gene TRBJ2-5, with D possibly matching TRBD2 (6 bases). The V and J ends lost 3 bases and 7 bases respectively, with 12 bases between them. The CDR3 extends over 13 amino acids. The germline V gene encodes CDR1 MNHEY and CDR2 SMNVEV (reference sequence). As DNA, the CDR3 is TGTGCCAGCAGTTTTCGGGACTTTTCGACCCAGTACTTC. This encodes CASSFRDFSTQYF.

DNA of the CDR3: TGCAGTGCTAGTCTTCCGGGACTAGCAATAAACATTCAGTACTTC. It codes for CSASLPGLAINIQYF. The J gene is TRBJ2-4, the V gene TRBV20-1; TRBD2 matches 9 bases. CDR3 length: 15 residues. Looked up from germline, CDR1 is DFQATT and CDR2 is SNEGSKA (reference sequence). Losses at the gene ends were 3 bases for V and 6 bases for J; bases not matched to a gene: 9.

This clone showed up just once. The chain has TRBV7-9 and TRBJ1-5; a weak D match, TRBD1 (6 bases). The ends were cut back, 2 bases at V and 5 bases at J, with 10 bases in the middle. CDR3 length equals 14 residues. The germline V gene has CDR1 SEHNR and CDR2 FQNEAQ (reference sequence). Here the CDR3 DNA reads TGTGCCAGCAGCTTACAGGGGTGGGATCAGCCCCAGCATTTT. Its translation is CASSLQGWDQPQHF.

The chain's CDR3 is CASSLAAGEHTQYF. In DNA, the CDR3 is TGTGCCAGCAGTTTAGCAGCGGGAGAGCATACGCAGTATTTT. J is TRBJ2-3 and V is TRBV6-5; the match to TRBD2 covers 8 bases. Looked up from germline, CDR1 is MNHEY and CDR2 is SVGAGI. The CDR3 runs to 14 residues. V lost 4 bases and J lost 7; bases outside the gene matches: 7.

The genes are TRBV6-5 and TRBJ2-7; TRBD2 might be the D (7 bases). CDR3 length: 14 amino acids. Germline V CDR1 and CDR2: MNHEY, SVGAGI. Trimming cost V 5 bases and J 4 bases, with 15 bases left between them. The CDR3: CASSRGGGLYEQYF. The CDR3 DNA sequence: TGTGCCAGCAGTCGGGGAGGGGGTCTTTACGAGCAGTACTTC.

This clone was detected only a few times. This chain joins TRBV30 and TRBJ2-5; D possibly corresponds to TRBD1 (5 bases). This CDR3 spans 13 amino acids. The germline V gene has CDR1 GTSNPN and CDR2 SVGIG (reference sequence). Trimming removed 2 bases from V and 2 bases from J, with 9 bases in between. The CDR3 region has the DNA TGTGCCTGGAGTCGCAGGGCGCAAGAGACCCAGTACTTC. Protein product: CAWSRRAQETQYF.

V usage is TRBV7-2 and J usage is TRBJ2-1; tentative D call: TRBD2 (5 bases). V shed 5 bases and J shed 1 base, with 6 bases lying between them. Germline-derived CDR1 and CDR2 are SGHTA and FQGNSA. This CDR3 spans 13 amino acids. In DNA form, the CDR3 reads TGTGCCAGCAGCCCGGGGTCCTACAATGAGCAGTTCTTC. Amino acid sequence: CASSPGSYNEQFF.

J is TRBJ2-3 and V is TRBV15, with a weak D call TRBD2 (5 bases). The V and J ends lost 0 bases and 6 bases respectively, with 7 bases between them. Germline loops: CDR1 LNHNV, CDR2 YYDKDF (reference sequence). The CDR3 spans 13 residues. CDR3 in DNA: TGTGCCACCAGCAGAGAGAGGGAGGATACGCAGTATTTT. Its protein is CATSREREDTQYF.

This clone was seen once. V usage is TRBV11-2 and J usage is TRBJ2-5; TRBD2 agrees at 7 bases. Germline values: CDR1 SGHAT, CDR2 FQNNGV. Trimming at V came to 6 bases and at J to 1 base, leaving 8 bases not matched to a gene. CDR3 size: 15 residues. Here the CDR3 DNA reads TGTGCCAGCAGATCGGCTAGCGGATTCCAAGAGACCCAGTACTTC. Encoded protein: CASRSASGFQETQYF.

V is TRBV18 and J is TRBJ1-6, with D possibly being TRBD1 (5 bases). V was pared by 1 base and J by 8 bases, with 9 bases between. Germline CDR1 is KGHSH and CDR2 is LQKENI. The CDR3 loop spans 14 amino acids. The CDR3 DNA reads TGTGCCAGCTCACCACAGGGGAACGATTCACCCCTCCACTTT. Translating gives CASSPQGNDSPLHF.

The chain is built from TRBV20-1 and TRBJ2-3; possibly TRBD2 for D (7 bases). The V end lost 3 bases, the J end lost 3 bases, and 13 bases lay between the germline ends. This CDR3 is 14 amino acids long. CDR1 is DFQATT, CDR2 SNEGSKA, per germline (reference sequence). CDR3 bases: TGCAGTGCTAGTACCGGGGGGCGGACAGATACGCAGTATTTT. It translates to CSASTGGRTDTQYF.

The V gene is TRBV2, the J gene TRBJ2-1; the match to TRBD2 covers 16 bases. V lost 3 bases, J lost 2 bases, and 10 bases stayed unmatched. Germline CDR1 is SNHLY and CDR2 is FYNNEI. The CDR3 contains 20 residues. The CDR3 region has the DNA TGTGCCAGCAGTGATCGGGCGGGACTAGCGGGGGGGACCGCCTACAATGAGCAGTTCTTC. This encodes CASSDRAGLAGGTAYNEQFF.

This clone was found once. V is TRBV19 and J is TRBJ2-3; 10 bases line up with TRBD2. The V gene end was trimmed by 6 bases and the J gene end by 7 bases; junction bases not matched to a gene: 10. There are 15 residues in the CDR3. Germline-derived CDR1 and CDR2 are LNHDA and SQIVND (reference sequence). The CDR3 coding sequence is TGTGCCAGTAGCCAAACTAGCGGGGACTCAAATACGCAGTATTTT. Translated, it gives CASSQTSGDSNTQYF.

This rearrangement joins TRBV27 to TRBJ1-1; the D gene is possibly TRBD1 (6 bases). V dropped 3 bases and J dropped 0 bases, with 17 bases sitting between them. CDR3 length: 17 residues. Looked up from germline, CDR1 is MNHEY and CDR2 is SMNVEV (reference sequence). For the CDR3, the DNA is TGTGCCAGCAGTTTTTGGCGTCGTGGACAGATGAACACTGAAGCTTTCTTT. It specifies CASSFWRRGQMNTEAFF.

This clone appeared a few times. CDR3 residues: CASSIWTGEPQHF. The CDR3 DNA reads as TGTGCCAGTAGTATATGGACAGGGGAGCCCCAGCATTTT. This rearrangement joins TRBV19 to TRBJ1-5; TRBD1 agrees at 9 bases. CDR3 length: 13 amino acids. V lost 2 bases to trimming and J lost 8 bases; unmatched junction nucleotides: 1. Germline assignment: CDR1 LNHDA and CDR2 SQIVND (reference sequence).

The rearrangement links TRBV25-1 to TRBJ2-3; D is possibly TRBD2 (5 bases). The CDR3 length is 15 residues. V shed 1 base and J shed 2 bases, with 10 bases lying between them. Germline CDR1 and CDR2: MGHDK and SYGVNS. DNA for the CDR3: TGTGCCAGCAGTGAATCGGGGAGTTTCACAGATACGCAGTATTTT. Its translation is CASSESGSFTDTQYF.

Here the CDR3 DNA reads TGTGCCAGCTCACCAGCAGGGGCTAGCGAAAAACTGTTTTTT. Amino acids: CASSPAGASEKLFF. The chain joins TRBV18 to TRBJ1-4, with D maybe TRBD1 (6 bases). Trimming removed 2 bases at V and 8 bases at J, with 12 bases between. The CDR3 is 14 amino acids. Germline lookup yields CDR1 KGHSH and CDR2 LQKENI. Variable domain in full (rest from reference TRBV18 and TRBJ1-4): NAGVMQNPRHLVRRRGQEARLRCSPMKGHSHVYWYRQLPEEGLKFMVYLQKENIIDESGMPKERFSAEFPKEGPSILRIQQVVRGDSAAYFCASSPAGASEKLFFGSGTQLSVL.

The chain joins TRBV7-9 to TRBJ1-2; tentatively, D is TRBD1 (5 bases). CDR1 SEHNR and CDR2 FQNEAQ come from the germline V gene (reference sequence). This CDR3 region has 13 residues. The V and J ends lost 6 bases and 8 bases respectively, with 16 bases between them. This chain's CDR3 is CASSYDRWAGYTF. The CDR3 bases are TGTGCCAGCAGTTACGACAGATGGGCCGGCTACACCTTC. The complete variable domain, with remaining parts taken from reference TRBV7-9 and TRBJ1-2, reads DTGVSQNPRHKITKRGQNVTFRCDPISEHNRLYWYRQTLGQGPEFLTYFQNEAQLEKSRLLSDRFSAERPKGSFSTLEIQRTEQGDSAMYLCASSYDRWAGYTFGSGTRLTVV.

The J gene is TRBJ2-1, the V gene TRBV28; weak D call: TRBD2 (6 bases). V lost 6 bases, J lost 6 bases, and 12 bases lay in between. Germline CDR1 reads MDHEN; CDR2 reads SYDVKM. The CDR3 covers 13 residues. The CDR3, as DNA: TGTGCCAGCAGCTCCCGGGGGTTCAATGAGCAGTTCTTC. This gives the protein CASSSRGFNEQFF.

This clone was seen a single time. CDR3 residues: CASSLSSGQNRYEQYF. The CDR3 DNA sequence: TGTGCCAGCAGCTTATCTAGCGGACAGAACCGGTACGAGCAGTACTTC. The rearrangement links TRBV7-2 to TRBJ2-7; a weak D match, TRBD2 (7 bases). V was cut by 2 bases and J by 4 bases, with 18 bases left in between. The length of the CDR3 is 16 residues. CDR1 and CDR2 (germline): SGHTA, FQGNSA.

This chain uses TRBV3-1 (or the pseudogene TRBV3-2) with TRBJ2-7; 10 nucleotides line up with TRBD2. This CDR3 contains 15 residues. V shed 5 bases and J 3 bases; nucleotides not matched to a gene: 7. Germline CDR1 is LGHDT and CDR2 is YNNKEL (reference sequence). Written as DNA, the CDR3 is TGTGCCAGCAGCGCTCTAGCGGGGGCGATCTACGAGCAGTACTTC. This translates into CASSALAGAIYEQYF.

This clone occurred a few times. The rearrangement uses TRBV11-2 and TRBJ1-2; a possible D gene is TRBD1 (6 bases). The CDR3 totals 12 residues. The V end lost 2 bases, the J end lost 7 bases, and 8 bases lay between the germline ends. Germline-derived CDR1 and CDR2 are SGHAT and FQNNGV. The CDR3 coding sequence is TGTGCCAGCAGCTTAAACAGGGTTGGCTACACCTTC. Encoded protein: CASSLNRVGYTF.

This clone was counted once. The chain recombines TRBV3-1 (or the pseudogene TRBV3-2) with TRBJ1-2; D ambiguous. This CDR3 comprises 15 residues. The germline CDR1 and CDR2 sequences are LGHDT and YNNKEL (reference sequence). Trimming stripped 5 bases from V and 3 bases from J, with 16 bases between. For the CDR3, the DNA is TGTGCCAGCAGCACCCGAGAGATAACGGACTATGGCTACACCTTC. Translation gives CASSTREITDYGYTF.

The chain links TRBV30 to TRBJ1-6; 9 bases fit TRBD1. After removal of 0 bases from V and 8 bases from J, the junction contained 5 bases not matched to a gene. CDR1 and CDR2 (germline): GTSNPN, SVGIG (reference sequence). The CDR3 runs to 15 residues. This CDR3 is CAWSVIQGADSPLHF. Here the CDR3 DNA reads TGTGCCTGGAGTGTAATACAGGGGGCGGATTCACCCCTCCACTTT.

CDR3 nucleotide sequence: TGTGCCAGCGATAGCGAGCAGTACTTC. The encoded protein is CASDSEQYF. This chain connects TRBV21-1 to TRBJ2-7; the table names TRBD2, a call not compared with the DNA. TRBV21-1 is described as a pseudogene. This CDR3 comprises 9 residues.

V gene TRBV3-1 (or the pseudogene TRBV3-2) combines with J gene TRBJ1-3; D is uncertain. Germline V gives CDR1 LGHDT, CDR2 YNNKEL (reference sequence). Trimming stripped 1 base from V and 2 bases from J, with 9 bases between. This CDR3 comprises 15 residues. The CDR3, as DNA: TGTGCCAGCAGCCAAGGGACGGGGACTGGAAACACCATATATTTT. It specifies CASSQGTGTGNTIYF.

The gene calls are TRBV18 and TRBJ2-7; 7 bases agree with TRBD1. Trimming took 4 bases from V and 3 from J; bases not matched to a gene: 3. Germline V gene data show CDR1 as KGHSH and CDR2 as LQKENI. The CDR3 consists of 13 residues. The CDR3 here is CASSQGADYEQYF. The CDR3 DNA reads as TGTGCCAGCTCACAGGGGGCCGACTACGAGCAGTACTTC.

J is TRBJ2-3 and V is TRBV7-9; no definite D call. Germline CDR1 is SEHNR and CDR2 is FQNEAQ (reference sequence). Trimming pared 1 base from V and 0 bases from J, leaving 5 bases between. The CDR3 has 14 amino acids. CDR3 nucleotide sequence: TGTGCCAGCAGCTTAGGGCACAGCACAGATACGCAGTATTTT. It codes for CASSLGHSTDTQYF.